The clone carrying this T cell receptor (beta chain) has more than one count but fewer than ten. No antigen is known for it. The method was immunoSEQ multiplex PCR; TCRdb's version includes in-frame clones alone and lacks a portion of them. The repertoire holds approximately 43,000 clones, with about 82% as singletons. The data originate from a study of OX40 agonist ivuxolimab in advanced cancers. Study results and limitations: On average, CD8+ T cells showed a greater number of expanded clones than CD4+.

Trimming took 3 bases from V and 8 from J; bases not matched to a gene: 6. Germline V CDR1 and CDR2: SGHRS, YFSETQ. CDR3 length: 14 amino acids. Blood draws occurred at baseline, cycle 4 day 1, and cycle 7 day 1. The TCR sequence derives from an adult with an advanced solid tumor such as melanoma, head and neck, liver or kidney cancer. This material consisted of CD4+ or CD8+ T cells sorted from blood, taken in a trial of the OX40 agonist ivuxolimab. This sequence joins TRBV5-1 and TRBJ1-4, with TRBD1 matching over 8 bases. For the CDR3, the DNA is TGCGCCAGCAGCTCGACAGGGGTGGGAGAAAAACTGTTTTTT. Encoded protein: CASSSTGVGEKLFF.